The 24 T cell receptor beta chains in this list originate from one sample, sequenced in a study of blood T cell repertoires in COVID-19. Assay: immunoSEQ multiplex PCR; the TCRdb copy retains only in-frame clones and omits some. The sample consists of more than 35,000 clones, roughly nine tenths of them appearing once. What was sequenced was peripheral blood. Receptors were obtained from a human donor in a cohort sampled during active COVID-19.

This chain joins TRBV19 and TRBJ1-4, with D unresolved. Trimming took 6 bases from V and 5 from J, leaving 16 bases between them. This CDR3 is built from 15 residues. CDR1 is LNHDA, CDR2 SQIVND, per germline (reference sequence). The CDR3 loop is CASRPPGPGNEKLFF. DNA of the CDR3: TGTGCCAGTAGACCCCCAGGCCCGGGAAATGAAAAACTGTTTTTT.

The chain has TRBV27 and TRBJ2-7; 11 bases agree with TRBD1. CDR1 and CDR2 from the germline V gene are MNHEY and SMNVEV (reference sequence). The CDR3 sequence is 15 residues long. Losses at the gene ends were 4 bases for V and 3 bases for J; bases not matched to a gene: 5. The CDR3 sequence is CASSSSGTGGYEQYF. The CDR3 region has the DNA TGTGCCAGCAGTTCGTCCGGGACAGGGGGCTACGAGCAGTACTTC.

The rearrangement links TRBV6-2 or TRBV6-3 to TRBJ1-4; D ambiguous. Trimming removed 5 bases at V and 4 bases at J, with 14 bases between. The length of the CDR3 is 15 residues. Germline V gives CDR1 MNHEY, CDR2 SVGEGT. Here the CDR3 reads CASSSKRRGNEKLFF. In DNA form, the CDR3 reads TGTGCCAGCAGTAGCAAGCGACGGGGTAATGAAAAACTGTTTTTT.

The chain carries TRBV4-1 and TRBJ2-1, with 9 bases fitting TRBD2. Germline V gene sequence: CDR1 MGHRA, CDR2 YSYEKL. With V trimmed by 0 bases and J by 12 bases, 24 bases remained unmatched. The CDR3 covers 20 residues. CDR3 bases: TGCGCCAGCAGCCAAGAGCTTCGGTTCGCTAGCGGGACTATAGGTAATCGGCAGTTCTTC. Its protein is CASSQELRFASGTIGNRQFF.

The table lists this clone with a count of one. CDR3 sequence reads: CASSFSGYTGELFF. CDR3 nucleotides: TGTGCCAGCAGCTTTTCTGGCTACACCGGGGAGCTGTTTTTT. The chain employs TRBV7-2 and TRBJ2-2; no firm D call. Germline V gives CDR1 SGHTA, CDR2 FQGNSA. This CDR3 is 14 amino acids long. The V end lost 3 bases, the J end lost 3 bases, and 8 bases lay between the germline ends.

The chain couples TRBV3-1 (or the pseudogene TRBV3-2) to TRBJ2-7; D is unclear. The V end was cut by 2 bases, the J end by 6 bases, with 14 bases between. Germline V gives CDR1 LGHDT, CDR2 YNNKEL (reference sequence). The CDR3 length is 14 residues. For the CDR3, the DNA is TGTGCCAGCAGCCAATCCCCCCCTCGACTCGAGCAGTACTTC. This translates into CASSQSPPRLEQYF.

The chain is built from TRBV28 and TRBJ2-1, with 9 bases fitting TRBD1. V lost 3 bases, J lost 5 bases, and 5 bases stayed unmatched. The CDR3 covers 15 residues. Germline V lookup: CDR1 MDHEN, CDR2 SYDVKM. The CDR3 sequence is CASSLGGTGNNEQFF. For the CDR3, the DNA is TGTGCCAGCAGTTTGGGAGGGACAGGGAACAATGAGCAGTTCTTC.

V and J are TRBV19 and TRBJ2-7; 7 bases are shared with TRBD1. This CDR3 has 15 amino acids. V lost 4 bases, J lost 2 bases, and 8 bases stayed unmatched. Per the germline V gene, CDR1 is LNHDA and CDR2 is SQIVND (reference sequence). The CDR3 reads CASSKGTDPPYEQYF. CDR3 sequence (DNA): TGTGCCAGTAGTAAAGGGACAGATCCTCCCTACGAGCAGTACTTC.

This clone was recorded once. This chain uses TRBV5-1 with TRBJ2-7; 9 nucleotides line up with TRBD1. Germline V gene data show CDR1 as SGHRS and CDR2 as YFSETQ. The CDR3 loop spans 18 amino acids. Losses at the gene ends were 0 bases for V and 0 bases for J; bases not matched to a gene: 10. The CDR3: CASSLVGTGTKHSYEQYF. For the CDR3, the DNA is TGCGCCAGCAGCTTGGTCGGGACAGGGACCAAACACTCCTACGAGCAGTACTTC.

The gene calls are TRBV7-6 and TRBJ2-3, with TRBD2 matching over 9 bases. The CDR3 spans 16 residues. Germline V gives CDR1 SGHVS, CDR2 FNYEAQ. V dropped 5 bases and J dropped 2; count of bases not matched to a gene: 8. Here the CDR3 reads CASSPGLAGPTDTQYF. CDR3 in DNA: TGTGCCAGCAGCCCTGGGCTAGCGGGACCCACAGATACGCAGTATTTT.

The V gene is TRBV5-1, the J gene TRBJ2-1; TRBD2 aligns across 10 bases. The germline V gene has CDR1 SGHRS and CDR2 YFSETQ. V was pared by 1 base and J by 2 bases, with 0 bases of the junction left unmatched. This CDR3 is built from 15 residues. The CDR3 reads CASSLTSGTYNEQFF. In nucleotides, the CDR3 is TGCGCCAGCAGCTTGACTAGCGGGACCTACAATGAGCAGTTCTTC.

On this clone: The sample carries other DNA sequences with the same CDR3. The chain combines TRBV5-1 with TRBJ1-4, with D possibly matching TRBD1 (6 bases). The length of the CDR3 is 14 residues. Per germline, CDR1 SGHRS and CDR2 YFSETQ. Trimming removed 0 bases at V and 8 bases at J, with 11 bases between. The CDR3 protein is CASSLGGLGEKLFF. CDR3 in DNA: TGCGCCAGCAGCTTGGGGGGGCTGGGGGAAAAACTGTTTTTT.

This sequence joins TRBV3-1 (or the pseudogene TRBV3-2) and TRBJ2-3; 7 positions agree with TRBD1. V trimming: 1 base; J trimming: 13 bases; junction bases outside the gene matches: 5. The CDR3 sequence is 12 residues long. Germline CDR1 and CDR2: LGHDT and YNNKEL (reference sequence). Here the CDR3 DNA reads TGTGCCAGCAGCCAAGGGGACAGTAGGAAGTATTTT. As protein: CASSQGDSRKYF.

This chain connects TRBV7-9 to TRBJ2-1, with TRBD2 matching over 9 bases. V shed 1 base and J 4 bases; nucleotides not matched to a gene: 2. The length of the CDR3 is 15 residues. Germline lookup yields CDR1 SEHNR and CDR2 FQNEAQ (reference sequence). CDR3 sequence (DNA): TGTGCCAGCAGCTTAGATACTAGCGGGTACAATGAGCAGTTCTTC. It encodes CASSLDTSGYNEQFF.

The chain recombines TRBV7-2 with TRBJ2-3, with TRBD1 as a possible D gene (6 bases). CDR1 and CDR2 from the germline V gene are SGHTA and FQGNSA. The CDR3 is 14 residues long. V was trimmed by 1 base and J by 4 bases, leaving 9 bases between them. CDR3 loop: CASSLGQVPDTQYF. The DNA for the CDR3 is TGTGCCAGCAGCTTAGGACAGGTCCCAGATACGCAGTATTTT.

A single count supports this clone. This sequence joins TRBV7-2 and TRBJ2-1, with 9 bases aligning to TRBD2. Germline V lookup: CDR1 SGHTA, CDR2 FQGNSA. The CDR3 loop spans 16 amino acids. Trimming took 5 bases from V and 2 from J; bases not matched to a gene: 7. CDR3 residues: CASSPGAGGPYNEQFF. The CDR3 DNA reads TGTGCCAGCAGCCCAGGGGCGGGAGGGCCCTACAATGAGCAGTTCTTC.

The V call is TRBV28, the J call TRBJ2-7; 9 bases match TRBD1. The CDR3 length is 14 residues. Germline V CDR1 and CDR2: MDHEN, SYDVKM. V trimming: 5 bases; J trimming: 6 bases; junction bases outside the gene matches: 8. CDR3 nucleotides: TGTGCCAGCAGTCCCCGGGGACAGGGCGGCGAGCAGTACTTC. Translating gives CASSPRGQGGEQYF. Complete variable domain (other parts from reference TRBV28 and TRBJ2-7): DVKVTQSSRYLVKRTGEKVFLECVQDMDHENMFWYRQDPGLGLRLIYFSYDVKMKEKGDIPEGYSVSREKKERFSLILESASTNQTSMYLCASSPRGQGGEQYFGPGTRLTVT.

J is TRBJ2-1 and V is TRBV5-1; 7 bases match TRBD2. V was clipped by 0 bases and J by 4 bases; unmatched bases: 7. CDR1 is SGHRS and CDR2 is YFSETQ in the germline V gene. The CDR3 covers 16 residues. The DNA for the CDR3 is TGCGCCAGCAGCTTGGACTCGGGAGGTGCATACAATGAGCAGTTCTTC. As protein: CASSLDSGGAYNEQFF.

The chain couples TRBV24-1 to TRBJ2-7; 9 nucleotides line up with TRBD1. J lost 7 bases, V lost 4 bases, and 4 bases had no gene match. The CDR3 length is 13 residues. The germline CDR1 and CDR2 sequences are KGHDR and SFDVKD. This CDR3 reads CATSDGTGLEQYF. The CDR3 DNA reads TGTGCCACCAGTGACGGGACAGGGTTAGAGCAGTACTTC.

This chain links TRBV28 with TRBJ2-7; D is possibly TRBD2 (5 bases). V was pared by 8 bases and J by 2 bases, with 16 bases between. The V gene's germline CDR1 is MDHEN and CDR2 SYDVKM. CDR3 length: 14 amino acids. The CDR3 reads CASVSRGFPYEQYF. DNA of the CDR3: TGTGCCAGCGTCTCTCGAGGGTTTCCCTACGAGCAGTACTTC. Full variable domain (outside the CDR3, taken from reference TRBV28 and TRBJ2-7): DVKVTQSSRYLVKRTGEKVFLECVQDMDHENMFWYRQDPGLGLRLIYFSYDVKMKEKGDIPEGYSVSREKKERFSLILESASTNQTSMYLCASVSRGFPYEQYFGPGTRLTVT.

The chain uses TRBV18 and TRBJ1-4, with 7 bases aligning to TRBD1. CDR1 is KGHSH, CDR2 LQKENI, per germline. This CDR3 has 14 residues. After removal of 1 base from V and 7 bases from J, the junction contained 3 bases not matched to a gene. This CDR3 is CASSPRQGTEKLFF. In nucleotides, the CDR3 is TGTGCCAGCTCACCACGACAGGGTACTGAAAAACTGTTTTTT.

The chain combines TRBV14 with TRBJ2-3; 10 bases agree with TRBD2. This CDR3 contains 17 residues. V shed 4 bases and J 2 bases; nucleotides not matched to a gene: 9. Germline CDR1 reads SGHDN; CDR2 reads FVKESK. The CDR3 is CASSPRQREGATDTQYF. CDR3 DNA sequence: TGTGCCAGCAGCCCCCGGCAGCGGGAGGGAGCCACAGATACGCAGTATTTT.

V and J are TRBV7-6 and TRBJ2-5; TRBD1 aligns across 7 bases. CDR3 length: 16 amino acids. Trimming took 0 bases from V and 2 from J; bases not matched to a gene: 6. The germline V gene has CDR1 SGHVS and CDR2 FNYEAQ. CDR3 sequence: CASSLAPTGLQETQYF. The CDR3 DNA sequence: TGTGCCAGCAGCTTAGCGCCGACAGGGCTACAAGAGACCCAGTACTTC.

This chain uses TRBV5-1 with TRBJ1-3; TRBD1 agrees at 7 bases. The CDR3 is 15 amino acids. J gave up 4 bases and V 4 bases, and 8 bases lay outside the gene matches. CDR1 and CDR2 (germline): SGHRS, YFSETQ. The chain's CDR3 is CASSVTGTEGNTIYF. CDR3 in DNA: TGCGCCAGCAGCGTTACCGGGACAGAAGGAAACACCATATATTTT.